Listed here are 9 T cell receptor beta chains from one sample, sequenced in a study of T cell responses to AZD1222 COVID-19 vaccine (dated by TCRdb to 2020 to 2022). Library preparation employed the immunoSEQ multiplex PCR assay. As stored in TCRdb, this immuneACCESS dataset retains in-frame rearrangements with V and J assigned. A fraction of the clones does not appear; measured against another copy, unresolved V genes explain less than half of the discrepancy, and the remainder lacks a known reason. The table for this sample lists 200,000 or so clones; over 80% of them were counted only once. The ten most abundant clones make up approximately 2.5% of the sample. In the paper's terms, the time point label means: baseline before first vaccination. The label giving this sample's treatment or condition can be read as: meningococcal conjugate vaccine given as trial control. The sample was peripheral blood, taken on day 0 of MenACWY control vaccination. The receptor set was obtained from an adult in good health.

This sequence joins TRBV15 and TRBJ1-2, with a possible D match to TRBD1 (5 bases). This CDR3 is built from 13 residues. Trimming took off 2 bases at V and 3 bases at J, with 7 bases between the two ends. Germline V gene data show CDR1 as LNHNV and CDR2 as YYDKDF (reference sequence). This chain's CDR3 is CATSRTGYYGYTF. The CDR3 DNA sequence: TGTGCCACCAGCAGAACAGGTTACTATGGCTACACCTTC.

The CDR3: CASSGGINQPQHF. CDR3 in DNA: TGTGCCAGCTCTGGGGGTATCAATCAGCCCCAGCATTTT. The chain has TRBV2 and TRBJ1-5, with a tentative D call TRBD1 (5 bases). The CDR3 is made up of 13 amino acids. Germline loops: CDR1 SNHLY, CDR2 FYNNEI. V lost 8 bases to trimming and J lost 3 bases, with 11 bases between them.

This sequence joins TRBV27 and TRBJ1-1; maybe TRBD1 (5 bases). The V gene lost 5 bases and the J gene lost 4 bases, with 11 bases spanning the gap. The CDR3 runs 13 residues. CDR1 MNHEY and CDR2 SMNVEV come from the germline V gene (reference sequence). Here the CDR3 DNA reads TGTGCCAGCAGTCAGGGCCCCAGCACTGAAGCTTTCTTT. This gives the protein CASSQGPSTEAFF.

CDR3 protein: CASSYSSTDEKLFF. DNA of the CDR3: TGTGCCAGCAGTTATTCGTCGACGGACGAAAAACTGTTTTTT. The chain links TRBV13 to TRBJ1-4; D is ambiguous. V lost 6 bases to trimming and J lost 8 bases, with 16 bases between them. The V gene's germline CDR1 is PRHDT and CDR2 FYEKMQ (reference sequence). The CDR3 spans 14 residues.

This clone came up once. The gene calls are TRBV6-6 and TRBJ2-5; D ambiguous. Germline CDR1 MNHNY, CDR2 SVGAGI (reference sequence). V lost 7 bases, J lost 1 base, and 7 bases lay in between. The CDR3 loop spans 12 amino acids. This CDR3 reads CASMASQETQYF. The CDR3 DNA reads as TGTGCCAGCATGGCTAGCCAAGAGACCCAGTACTTC.

The chain is built from TRBV6-5 and TRBJ2-7; a possible D gene is TRBD2 (7 bases). The CDR3 totals 16 residues. V gave up 4 bases and J gave up 9 bases, with 25 bases separating them. The germline gives CDR1 MNHEY, CDR2 SVGAGI. Here the CDR3 reads CASSSSTTQGTTRQYF. The CDR3 DNA reads as TGTGCCAGCAGTTCTTCCACCACCCAGGGGACTACGAGGCAGTACTTC.

The V call is TRBV11-2, the J call TRBJ1-1; 8 bases align to TRBD1. Germline assignment: CDR1 SGHAT and CDR2 FQNNGV. The CDR3 sequence is 14 residues long. Unmatched junction bases numbered 5, after V lost 5 bases and J lost 3 bases. The CDR3: CASSQGQGYTEAFF. CDR3 DNA sequence: TGTGCCAGCAGCCAAGGACAGGGTTACACTGAAGCTTTCTTT.

In this sample, this clone turned up a few times. The V and J genes are TRBV19 and TRBJ1-2; D perhaps matches TRBD1 (5 bases). V was pared by 3 bases and J by 4 bases, with 9 bases between. Germline V lookup: CDR1 LNHDA, CDR2 SQIVND (reference sequence). This CDR3 region has 13 residues. The DNA for the CDR3 is TGTGCCAGTAGTATTGTCGACAGCTATGGCTACACCTTC. Translated, it gives CASSIVDSYGYTF.

The CDR3 spells CASSLYSREGNYEQYF. DNA of the CDR3: TGCGCCAGCAGCCTATACTCGCGGGAGGGAAACTACGAGCAGTACTTC. The chain recombines TRBV5-1 with TRBJ2-7; 9 nucleotides align to TRBD2. CDR1 SGHRS and CDR2 YFSETQ come from the germline V gene. The CDR3 contains 16 residues. Trimming took 4 bases from V and 3 from J; bases not matched to a gene: 11.